The 19 T cell receptor beta chains in this list originate from one sample, sequenced in a study of graft-versus-host responses after intestinal transplantation. The assay was immunoSEQ multiplex PCR, and TCRdb's table has in-frame clones only and misses some. The sample lists some 46,000 clones; 90% to 95% were seen once. Sequenced here: PBMCs, sampled around 800 days after a first intestinal transplant, on the day of a second. These receptors all come from a human patient who received an intestinal transplant, so some T cells may come from the graft donor.

J is TRBJ1-6 and V is TRBV25-1; 8 bases fit TRBD1. CDR1 MGHDK and CDR2 SYGVNS come from the germline V gene. Trimming cost V 2 bases and J 13 bases; bases outside gene matches: 10. The CDR3 sequence is 15 residues long. CDR3 nucleotide sequence: TGTGCCAGCAGTGAAAACCGGGACAGGCCCCCTCCCCTCCACTTT. Protein product: CASSENRDRPPPLHF.

This chain uses TRBV2 with TRBJ1-3; D is uncertain. Germline V gene data show CDR1 as SNHLY and CDR2 as FYNNEI. Trimming stripped 1 base from V and 4 bases from J, with 5 bases between. The CDR3 runs 13 residues. CDR3 region: CASSEGPGNTIYF. CDR3 bases: TGTGCCAGCAGTGAAGGGCCCGGAAACACCATATATTTT.

The rearrangement joins TRBV11-3 to TRBJ1-2; possible D gene TRBD1, 5 bases. CDR3 length: 15 residues. Trimming took off 3 bases at V and 3 bases at J, with 14 bases between the two ends. Germline V CDR1 and CDR2: SGHNT, YENEEA. In nucleotides, the CDR3 is TGTGCCAGCAGCTTGGGGCAGAAAAGTTACTATGGCTACACCTTC. This gives the protein CASSLGQKSYYGYTF.

This chain links TRBV5-1 with TRBJ1-5; tentative D call: TRBD1 (5 bases). Germline values: CDR1 SGHRS, CDR2 YFSETQ. The CDR3 length is 13 residues. V was shortened by 0 bases and J by 7 bases, with 8 bases between the two germline ends. Written as DNA, the CDR3 is TGCGCCAGCAGCTTGGAAGGGGTCCAGCCCCAGCATTTT. It translates to CASSLEGVQPQHF. The full variable domain, completed using reference TRBV5-1 and TRBJ1-5, is KAGVTQTPRYLIKTRGQQVTLSCSPISGHRSVSWYQQTPGQGLQFLFEYFSETQRNKGNFPGRFSGRQFSNSRSEMNVSTLELGDSALYLCASSLEGVQPQHFGDGTRLSIL.

The V gene is TRBV30, the J gene TRBJ1-1; the match to TRBD1 covers 8 bases. Germline loops: CDR1 GTSNPN, CDR2 SVGIG (reference sequence). The CDR3 runs 13 residues. J gave up 4 bases and V 5 bases, and 6 bases lay outside the gene matches. For the CDR3, the DNA is TGTGCCTGGGCTTTCGGACAGGGCACTGAAGCTTTCTTT. Its translation is CAWAFGQGTEAFF. Together with reference TRBV30 and TRBJ1-1, the CDR3 gives the full variable domain: SQTIHQWPATLVQPVGSPLSLECTVEGTSNPNLYWYRQAAGRGLQLLFYSVGIGQISSEVPQNLSASRPQDRQFILSSKKLLLSDSGFYLCAWAFGQGTEAFFGQGTRLTVV.

This clone was counted a few times. The J gene is TRBJ1-1, the V gene TRBV5-1; 9 bases line up with TRBD1. Looked up from germline, CDR1 is SGHRS and CDR2 is YFSETQ. The V and J ends lost 0 bases and 0 bases, in that order; junction bases with no gene match: 3. CDR3 length equals 16 residues. Here the CDR3 DNA reads TGCGCCAGCAGCTTGGGGACAGGGGTGATGAACACTGAAGCTTTCTTT. This gives the protein CASSLGTGVMNTEAFF.

The gene calls are TRBV29-1 and TRBJ1-1, with TRBD1 matching over 8 bases. Germline values: CDR1 SQVTM, CDR2 ANQGSEA. The CDR3 loop spans 13 amino acids. The V gene end was trimmed by 4 bases and the J gene end by 6 bases; junction bases not matched to a gene: 7. The CDR3 nucleotides read TGCAGCGTTGGGACAGGGAAGAGCGCTGAAGCTTTCTTT. This translates into CSVGTGKSAEAFF.

V gene TRBV30 combines with J gene TRBJ2-6, with a tentative D call TRBD1 (5 bases). V was clipped by 4 bases and J by 0 bases, with 10 bases between them. CDR1 is GTSNPN, CDR2 SVGIG, per germline (reference sequence). This CDR3 spans 15 amino acids. The CDR3 DNA reads TGTGCCTGGACCTCAGGGTTCTCTGGGGCCAACGTCCTGACTTTC. It yields the protein CAWTSGFSGANVLTF.

J is TRBJ2-7 and V is TRBV4-2, with TRBD2 identical over 14 bases. This CDR3 contains 15 residues. Germline V gene data show CDR1 as LGHNA and CDR2 as YNFKEQ. Trimming removed 6 bases from V and 5 bases from J; junction bases left unmatched: 6. The CDR3 protein is CASSRGTSGSNEQYF. The CDR3 DNA reads TGTGCCAGCAGTCGTGGGACTAGCGGGAGCAACGAGCAGTACTTC.

This chain joins TRBV6-1 and TRBJ2-4; D is unresolved. The CDR3 covers 10 residues. Germline V gene lookup returns CDR1 MNHNS and CDR2 SASEGT. Trimming shortened V by 5 bases and J by 6 bases, and 2 bases separated the two germline ends. As DNA, the CDR3 is TGTGCCAGCAGTCTAAACATTCAGTACTTC. This encodes CASSLNIQYF.

The J gene is TRBJ2-3, the V gene TRBV18, with D perhaps matching TRBD1 (6 bases). CDR3 size: 15 residues. V lost 3 bases and J 2 bases, leaving 12 bases between the germline ends. CDR1 is KGHSH, CDR2 LQKENI, per germline. The CDR3 DNA reads as TGTGCCAGCTCACCGGCCCCAGGGGCCACAGATACGCAGTATTTT. Translating gives CASSPAPGATDTQYF.

This sequence joins TRBV6-6 and TRBJ2-1; a possible D gene is TRBD1 (6 bases). The germline V gene encodes CDR1 MNHNY and CDR2 SVGAGI (reference sequence). The CDR3 spans 15 residues. V lost 5 bases and J 5 bases, leaving 16 bases between the germline ends. The CDR3 region has the DNA TGTGCCAGCAGTGATGGATCCAGGGGCCACAATGAGCAGTTCTTC. Translation: CASSDGSRGHNEQFF.

This chain uses TRBV10-1 with TRBJ2-3; D is possibly TRBD2 (6 bases). The CDR3 contains 14 residues. Trimming left V 4 bases short and J 2 bases short, with 10 bases between. The germline CDR1 and CDR2 sequences are WNHNN and SYGVQD (reference sequence). In nucleotides, the CDR3 is TGCGCCAGCAGTGCTCGGGAGATCACAGATACGCAGTATTTT. As protein: CASSAREITDTQYF.

This clone was seen only once. The J gene is TRBJ2-1, the V gene TRBV5-3, with 10 bases that match TRBD2. TRBV5-3 is an ORF, and what it does is uncertain. The CDR3 runs 16 residues. After removal of 4 bases from V and 0 bases from J, the junction contained 4 bases not matched to a gene. For the CDR3, the DNA is TGTGCCAGAAGCGCACTAGCGGGAAACTCCTACAATGAGCAGTTCTTC. Its protein product is CARSALAGNSYNEQFF.

This chain connects TRBV9 to TRBJ1-1; tentatively, D is TRBD1 (5 bases). The CDR3 spans 15 residues. V lost 0 bases and J 3 bases, leaving 12 bases between the germline ends. Germline V gene data show CDR1 as SGDLS and CDR2 as YYNGEE. CDR3 protein: CASSVVPGGDTEAFF. CDR3 bases: TGTGCCAGCAGCGTAGTGCCCGGAGGGGACACTGAAGCTTTCTTT.

The V and J genes are TRBV27 and TRBJ2-3; TRBD2 matches at 8 bases. V was clipped by 5 bases and J by 0 bases; unmatched bases: 10. The CDR3 contains 17 residues. Per germline, CDR1 MNHEY and CDR2 SMNVEV (reference sequence). The CDR3 spells CASSPSAGAGSTDTQYF. CDR3 in DNA: TGTGCCAGCAGTCCCTCAGCGGGAGCGGGTAGCACAGATACGCAGTATTTT.

V is TRBV27 and J is TRBJ2-1; 9 bases are shared with TRBD2. The CDR3 is 15 residues long. V lost 2 bases and J lost 8; bases outside the gene matches: 7. In germline, CDR1 is MNHEY, CDR2 SMNVEV (reference sequence). The CDR3 is CASSLLAGGSHEQFF. CDR3 bases: TGTGCCAGCAGTTTACTGGCGGGAGGGTCCCATGAGCAGTTCTTC.

The sample holds one count of this clone. The chain carries TRBV6-1 and TRBJ1-2; TRBD1 aligns across 8 bases. The J segment lost 7 bases and the V segment lost 5 bases, leaving 6 bases of the junction unmatched. The CDR3 is made up of 13 amino acids. Germline CDR1 is MNHNS and CDR2 is SASEGT. The CDR3 DNA is TGTGCCAGCAGTCCCCAGACAGGGGCTGGCTACACCTTC. Protein: CASSPQTGAGYTF.

The chain recombines TRBV27 with TRBJ2-3; weak D call: TRBD2 (6 bases). Germline CDR1 is MNHEY and CDR2 is SMNVEV (reference sequence). V was cut by 6 bases and J by 1 base, with 8 bases left in between. This CDR3 is built from 13 residues. The CDR3 sequence is CASRLAGTDTQYF. For the CDR3, the DNA is TGTGCCAGCAGACTAGCTGGCACAGATACGCAGTATTTT.